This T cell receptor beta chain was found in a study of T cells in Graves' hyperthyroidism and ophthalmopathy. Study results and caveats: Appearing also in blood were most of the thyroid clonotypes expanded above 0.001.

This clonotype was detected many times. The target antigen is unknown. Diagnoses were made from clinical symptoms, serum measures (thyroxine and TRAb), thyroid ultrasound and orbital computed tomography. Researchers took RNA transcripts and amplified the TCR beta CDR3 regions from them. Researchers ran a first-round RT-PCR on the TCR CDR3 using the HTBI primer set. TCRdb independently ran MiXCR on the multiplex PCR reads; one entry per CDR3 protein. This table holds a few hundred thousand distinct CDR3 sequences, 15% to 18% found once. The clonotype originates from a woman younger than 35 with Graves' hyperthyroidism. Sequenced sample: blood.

The CDR3 coding sequence is TGTGCCAGCAGTGAAGCGGCAGGCCTCTCCTCAGCCCAGCATTTT. It codes for CASSEAAGLSSAQHF. The chain carries TRBV6-1 and TRBJ1-5; D is unclear. Germline V gene lookup returns CDR1 MNHNS and CDR2 SASEGT. There are 15 residues in the CDR3. V was clipped by 0 bases and J by 11 bases, with 17 bases between them.